This T cell receptor (beta chain) was sequenced for a study of cytomegalovirus exposure and HLA in healthy donors (TCRdb year 2017). Looking at the study overall: In an earlier analysis of around 540 of the donors, 250 to 350 Gb of sequence data and approximately 100 million unique TCR beta sequences from some 170 million T cells were reported. An early release that covered several hundred HLA-typed donors contained about 300 gigabases of sequencing data and tens of millions of unique TCR sequences. Of the roughly 400 genotyped donors, roughly 80% fell in the genetic ancestry cluster associated with self-reported Caucasian donors. The study aimed to test whether cataloging public T cell receptors could reveal signatures of past pathogen exposure. The T cell repertoires of 666 subjects were profiled by immunosequencing and related to cytomegalovirus serostatus. Besides the first cohort of 500 to 700 subjects, a separate validation cohort made up of roughly 120 different subjects was used. To predict cytomegalovirus infection status, the study brought together high-throughput TCR immunosequencing, statistical association of individual TCRs with disease status, and machine learning. A later analysis re-analyzed previously published TCR beta repertoires from about 730 donors and added high-resolution HLA genotyping to study TCR occurrence patterns. Rather than drawing on any new phenotypic data, the later analysis identified candidate immune exposures from TCR beta sequences and the way those sequences occurred across donors. An earlier analysis of some 600 of the donors applied high-throughput TCR beta sequencing to assess whether each TCR beta V gene segment acted as functional or pseudogenic. Donor age, sex, ethnicity and CMV serostatus were collected together with the repertoire data. A later genetic analysis took genome-wide SNP genotypes for about three fifths of the 666 donors and used that subset as a discovery cohort. Every discovery cohort repertoire had been produced on one sequencing platform. Both class I and class II loci were covered by HLA typing, at four-digit resolution. Typing coverage differed by locus: A, B, C, DRB1 and DQB1 were typed in roughly 629-640 donors, DQA1 in around 500, DPA1 in 600 to 610, and DPB1 in about 450. Roughly 5 DR-DQ haplotypes were handled as single units for association and clustering, since linkage in the cohort was strong. Among approximately 370 genotyped donors of the cohort, an average of approximately 200,000 unique TCR beta nucleotide sequences was sequenced per donor, of which roughly 17% were non-productive. What the study reported, not specific to this receptor: Assigning TCR associations to individual alleles was difficult when HLA alleles, especially DR and DQ, strongly co-occurred. In an earlier analysis of some 640 of the donors, most TCR beta V segments were observed in productive rearrangements about 87% or about 30% of the time, broadly matching IMGT annotations. The classifier was reported to diagnose cytomegalovirus status with high specificity and sensitivity in both the original cohort and the validation cohort. According to a later genetic analysis, donors in an Asian-associated ancestry cluster had fewer N-insertions in productive TCRs than the approximately 610-donor mean. Most CMV-associated TCR beta chains appeared to be HLA-restricted in a later analysis, and the HLA associations seemed to be driven largely by CMV exposure. A later genetic analysis associated a missense DCLRE1C variant with V-gene and J-gene trimming of TCR beta chains, and an independent cohort replicated the association. Compared with equally common non-associated chains, HLA-associated TCR beta chains in a later analysis were more clonally expanded and had lower generation probabilities. Across donors, most TCR sequences were observed very rarely, whereas some public TCRs were present in many individuals. CMV serostatus was the only immune exposure information available for the cohort. Correlated functional status among segregating V segments might be attributable to linkage disequilibrium, but an unknown experimental factor could not be ruled out. The sequencing pipeline was judged likely to have produced a cluster of highly shared sequence variants as a technical artifact. The cohort was sequenced for TCR beta chains only, and without alpha or paired-chain data the features that could be detected were limited. According to a later analysis, parvovirus B19, influenza, CMV and Epstein-Barr virus appeared linked to several top co-occurrence clusters. In a later analysis, the rate of TCR association differed among HLA loci, with DRB1 alleles having the most associated TCRs and HLA-C alleles having the fewest. In the study, about 150 TCR beta chains were listed as associated with cytomegalovirus. A further reported finding was that TCR beta sequences accurately predicted the HLA-A and HLA-B alleles for most subjects in the first cohort. Three of the identified cytomegalovirus-associated TCR beta chains were confirmed in vitro to be specific for cytomegalovirus antigens. At a false discovery rate of 0.05, a later analysis linked 15,000 to 20,000 TCR beta sequences to specific HLA alleles. Some IMGT-functional V segments, including TRBV6-2 and TRBV6-3, could not be distinguished by the 87-base-pair reads and were therefore excluded. According to the authors, the approach could potentially be generalized to other disease states and immunological phenotypes. The earlier analysis of around 600 of the donors excluded 15 to 20 rarely observed V segments, including chromosome 9 orphons, because counts were too low. Because some donors lacked HLA typing at each locus, the association tests relied only on the typed subset. The presence/absence analyses assumed that sequencing depth was roughly uniform across donors, and that assumption may not be true.

A few counts support this clone. What antigen it recognizes has not been identified. No base quality values were provided; no much bigger clone lies one nucleotide off. The cohort was made up of roughly 670 healthy bone marrow donors. At the time of sampling, all cohort members were nominally healthy, though unrecorded immune exposures were likely present. The donor was CMV seropositive and was included in the group of 270 or so seropositive cohort members. A peripheral blood sample was provided by each donor, and peripheral blood mononuclear cells were used for TCR beta sequencing. Genomic DNA extraction from the blood cell samples was performed with the Qiagen DNeasy Blood Extraction Kit. The library came from the immunoSEQ multiplex PCR assay. For the multiplex PCR, a mixture combining 60 forward primers for TCR Vbeta segments and 13 reverse primers for TCR Jbeta segments was used. Amplification of the CDR3 region of rearranged TCR beta genes was performed with a multiplex PCR assay on genomic DNA. The Illumina HiSeq System was used to sequence the amplified TCR beta libraries as 87-base-pair reads. On the authors' methods: A later analysis tallied approximately 87 million unique TCR beta chains across the 700 or so repertoires, and about 12 million of those chains were shared by two or more donors. Raw reads were error-corrected and collapsed into unique sequences with a nearest-neighbor algorithm that merged closely related sequences to remove PCR and sequencing errors. CDR3 sequences were aligned to IMGT reference sequences to assign V, D and J gene segments. For a sequence to be retained, at least a six-nucleotide match to both a V gene segment and a J gene segment was required. Rearrangements were called productive when the CDR3 lacked stop codons and stayed in frame with V and J; all others were non-productive. Following IMGT convention, CDR3 was defined as the stretch from the second conserved V-encoded cysteine to the conserved J-encoded phenylalanine. In an earlier analysis of roughly 580 of the donors, sequences lacking an unambiguous match to a single V gene segment were excluded. An earlier analysis of under 750 of the donors called V segments functional above 56.7% productive rearrangements and segregating when the between-donor standard deviation exceeded 5%. A statistical classification framework was built to diagnose cytomegalovirus status from the catalog of TCR beta chain sequences. A later analysis assigned V and J genes by comparing TCR nucleotide sequences with IMGT/GENE-DB human TR gene sequences. A later analysis assigned CDR3 sequences and most-parsimonious VDJ recombination scenarios with the TCRdist pipeline. In a later analysis, each TCR beta chain was defined by its CDR3 amino acid sequence together with its V-gene family, and reads lacking a unique V-gene family were excluded. A later analysis removed several hundred highly shared, low-generation-probability nucleotide sequences to deal with suspected cross-contamination and a sequencing artifact. A later analysis calculated a clonal expansion index for each public chain from normalized within-repertoire ranks of inferred template counts. In a later analysis, generation probabilities were computed using a VDJ recombination model fitted to out-of-frame rearrangements, and the results were checked against IGoR. A later analysis scored TCR-TCR, TCR-HLA and TCR-CMV co-occurrence with hypergeometric tests, applying a repertoire-size bias correction to TCR pairs. A later analysis estimated false discovery rates by permuting HLA or CMV assignments 20 times. In a later analysis, co-occurring TCRs were grouped using DBSCAN, with TCRdist sequence similarity added in when clustering inside HLA-allele-positive subsets. Co-occurrence clustering excluded repertoires with fewer than 30,000 or more than 120,000 public chains, plus five with anomalous nucleotide sharing. In TCRdb, the immuneACCESS table is reduced to in-frame sequences with V and J assigned. These tables do not hold every clone; where another copy was compared, an unresolved V gene accounts for under half, and the others remain unexplained. Clone size and the V and J calls come from that table; the DNA yielded D and trimming. The table for this sample lists 180,000 or so clones; approximately 82% of them were counted only once. The biggest ten clones account for about 8% of the sample.

From its cysteine to its phenylalanine, the CDR3 spans 16 amino acids. The sequence is cut down to CDR3 DNA, 48 bases in frame from base 1. V was cut back by 0 bases and J by 4 bases, leaving a gap of 15 bases between them. The germline V gene provides CDR1 LGHNA and CDR2 YSLEER. The sequenced material came from PBMCs. The rearrangement joined TRBV4-3 to TRBJ1-2; no D gene call is confident. The clonotype was recovered from a woman aged 40 to 50 in good health and CMV-seropositive. The nucleotide sequence reads TGCGCCAGCAGCCAAGATTGGAGGCAGAGCCGCTATGGCTACACCTTC. Translation gives CASSQDWRQSRYGYTF.